This record concerns one TCR beta chain sequence. Its antigen is currently unknown. At one boundary the junction diverges from the germline segment, which might be a read error. This entry is derived from a study of T cells in Graves' hyperthyroidism and ophthalmopathy. Researchers amplified the TCR beta CDR3 regions from RNA transcripts. Primed by the HTBI set, a first-round RT-PCR was run on the TCR CDR3. TCRdb reprocessed the multiplex PCR reads with MiXCR, giving one entry per CDR3 protein. The table has 500,000 or so distinct CDR3 sequences, 17% seen once; the top ten hold under 20%. General observations from the study: Ophthalmopathy was separated from stable hyperthyroidism by a 13 V-J model.

The TCR originated in a woman younger than 35 with Graves' ophthalmopathy. Material: blood.

The CDR3 sequence: CASSAENSREQFF. Here the CDR3 DNA reads TGTGCCAGCAGCGCCGAAAATAGCCGTGAGCAGTTCTTC. The chain employs TRBV5-1 and TRBJ2-1; D is undetermined. This CDR3 contains 13 residues. Per the germline V gene, CDR1 is SGHRS and CDR2 is YFSETQ.